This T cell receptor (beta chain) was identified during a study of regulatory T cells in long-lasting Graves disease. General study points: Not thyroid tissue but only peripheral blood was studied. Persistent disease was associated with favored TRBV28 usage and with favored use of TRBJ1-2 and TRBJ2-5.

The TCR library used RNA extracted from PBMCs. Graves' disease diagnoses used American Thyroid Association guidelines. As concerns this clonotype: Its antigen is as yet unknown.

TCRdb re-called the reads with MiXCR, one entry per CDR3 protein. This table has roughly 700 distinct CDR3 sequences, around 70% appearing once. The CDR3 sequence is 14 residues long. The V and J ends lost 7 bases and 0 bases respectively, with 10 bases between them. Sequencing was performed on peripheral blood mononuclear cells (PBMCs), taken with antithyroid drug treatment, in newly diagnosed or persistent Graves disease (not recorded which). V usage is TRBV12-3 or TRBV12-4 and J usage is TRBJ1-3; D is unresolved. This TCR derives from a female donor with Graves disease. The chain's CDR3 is CASTTVVSGNTIYF. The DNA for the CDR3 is TGTGCCAGCACTACAGTAGTCTCTGGAAACACCATATATTTT.